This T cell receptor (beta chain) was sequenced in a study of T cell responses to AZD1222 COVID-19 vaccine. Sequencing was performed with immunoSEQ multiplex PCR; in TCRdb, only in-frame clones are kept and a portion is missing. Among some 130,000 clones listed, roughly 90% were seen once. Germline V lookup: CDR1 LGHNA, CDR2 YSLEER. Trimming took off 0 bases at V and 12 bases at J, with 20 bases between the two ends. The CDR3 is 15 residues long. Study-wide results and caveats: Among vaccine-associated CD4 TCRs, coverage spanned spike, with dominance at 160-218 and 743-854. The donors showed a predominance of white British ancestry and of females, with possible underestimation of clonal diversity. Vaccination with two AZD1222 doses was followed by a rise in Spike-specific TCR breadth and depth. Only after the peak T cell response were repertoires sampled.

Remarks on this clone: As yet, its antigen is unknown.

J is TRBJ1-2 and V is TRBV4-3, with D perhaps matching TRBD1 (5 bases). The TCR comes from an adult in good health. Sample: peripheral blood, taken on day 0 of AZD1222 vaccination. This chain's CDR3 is CASSQDRRGRTSNTF. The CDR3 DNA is TGCGCCAGCAGCCAAGATAGAAGGGGTAGGACCTCCAACACCTTC.